This T cell receptor (beta chain) was identified in a study of Ad26.COV2.S vaccination and SARS-CoV-2 variants. Across the study: Participants got Ad26.COV2.S intramuscularly, once or twice 56 days apart.

The sample holds a few counts of this clone. Generated by immunoSEQ multiplex PCR, the TCRdb table keeps only in-frame clones and is missing some. This repertoire shows some 350,000 clones, around 84% found once; its top ten account for 3.3%. The CDR3 is 16 residues long. Germline V gives CDR1 SEHNR, CDR2 FQNEAQ (reference sequence). V shed 5 bases and J shed 2 bases, with 18 bases lying between them. Indicated treatment: 15 to 20 received Ad26.COV2.S at low or high dose, single or two shots; 5 received placebo; per-sample allocation not given. Each sample was drawn 63 days after the first injection (of vaccine or placebo). An adult donor aged 18-55 years was enrolled in Boston. Vaccination employed an Ad26 vector expressing the Wuhan-strain SARS-CoV-2 spike.

Sample: peripheral blood, taken in a trial of Ad26.COV2.S vaccine versus placebo. The chain employs TRBV7-9 and TRBJ2-5; D may be TRBD1 or TRBD2 (5 bases each). This receptor was identified in a person between 18 and 65 years old who received the Ad26.COV2.S COVID-19 vaccine or a placebo. The CDR3 sequence: CASSPLTGTEQETQYF. As DNA, the CDR3 is TGTGCCAGCAGCCCGCTCACCGGGACGGAGCAAGAGACCCAGTACTTC.